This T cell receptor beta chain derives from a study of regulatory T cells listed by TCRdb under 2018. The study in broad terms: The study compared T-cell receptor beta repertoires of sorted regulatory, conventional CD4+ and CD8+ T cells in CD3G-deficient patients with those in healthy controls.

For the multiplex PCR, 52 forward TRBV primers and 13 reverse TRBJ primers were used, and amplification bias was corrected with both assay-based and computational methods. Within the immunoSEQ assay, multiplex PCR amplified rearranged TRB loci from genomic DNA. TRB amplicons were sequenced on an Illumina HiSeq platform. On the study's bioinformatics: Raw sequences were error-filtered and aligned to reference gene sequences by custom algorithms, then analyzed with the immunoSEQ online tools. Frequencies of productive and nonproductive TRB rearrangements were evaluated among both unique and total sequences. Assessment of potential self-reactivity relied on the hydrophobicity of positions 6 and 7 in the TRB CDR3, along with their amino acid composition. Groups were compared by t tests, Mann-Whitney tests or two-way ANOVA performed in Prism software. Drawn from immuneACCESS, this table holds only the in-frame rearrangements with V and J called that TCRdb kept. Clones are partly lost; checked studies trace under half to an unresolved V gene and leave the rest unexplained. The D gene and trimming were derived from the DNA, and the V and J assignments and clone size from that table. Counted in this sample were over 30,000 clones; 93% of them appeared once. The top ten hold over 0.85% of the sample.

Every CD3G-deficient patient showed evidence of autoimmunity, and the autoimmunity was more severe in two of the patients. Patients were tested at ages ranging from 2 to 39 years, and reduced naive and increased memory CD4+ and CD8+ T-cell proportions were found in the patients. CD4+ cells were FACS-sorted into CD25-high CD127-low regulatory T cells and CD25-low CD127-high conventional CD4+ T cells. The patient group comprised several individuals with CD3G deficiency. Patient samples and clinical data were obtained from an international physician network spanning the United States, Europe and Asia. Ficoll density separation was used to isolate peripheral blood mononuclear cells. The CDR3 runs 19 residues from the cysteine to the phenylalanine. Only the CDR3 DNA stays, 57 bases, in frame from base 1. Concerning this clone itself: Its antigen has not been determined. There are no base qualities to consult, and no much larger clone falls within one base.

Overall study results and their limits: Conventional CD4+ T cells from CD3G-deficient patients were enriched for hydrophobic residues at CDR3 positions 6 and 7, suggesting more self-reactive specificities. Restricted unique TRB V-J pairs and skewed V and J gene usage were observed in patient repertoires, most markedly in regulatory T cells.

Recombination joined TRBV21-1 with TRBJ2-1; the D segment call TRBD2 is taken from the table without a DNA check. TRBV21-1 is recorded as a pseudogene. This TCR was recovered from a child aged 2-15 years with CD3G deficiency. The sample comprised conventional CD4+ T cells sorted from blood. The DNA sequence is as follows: TGTGCCAGCATTGATCTGAGAAGCAGGAGGTCACGAACCTACAATGAGCAGTTCTTC. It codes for CASIDLRSRRSRTYNEQFF.